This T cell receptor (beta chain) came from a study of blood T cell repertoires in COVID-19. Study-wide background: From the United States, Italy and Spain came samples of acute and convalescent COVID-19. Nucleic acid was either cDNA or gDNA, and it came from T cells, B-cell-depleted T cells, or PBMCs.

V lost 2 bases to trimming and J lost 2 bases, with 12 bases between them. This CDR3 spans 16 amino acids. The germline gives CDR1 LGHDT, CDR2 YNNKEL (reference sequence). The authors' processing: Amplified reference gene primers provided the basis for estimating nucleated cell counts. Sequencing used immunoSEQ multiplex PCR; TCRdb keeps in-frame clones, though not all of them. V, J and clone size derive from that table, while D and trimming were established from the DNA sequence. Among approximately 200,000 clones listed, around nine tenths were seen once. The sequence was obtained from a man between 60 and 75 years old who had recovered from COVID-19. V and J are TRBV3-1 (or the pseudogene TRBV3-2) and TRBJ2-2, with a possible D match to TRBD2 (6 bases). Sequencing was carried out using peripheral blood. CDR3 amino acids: CASSQRLVGNTGELFF. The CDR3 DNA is TGTGCCAGCAGCCAAAGACTAGTTGGTAACACCGGGGAGCTGTTTTTT.